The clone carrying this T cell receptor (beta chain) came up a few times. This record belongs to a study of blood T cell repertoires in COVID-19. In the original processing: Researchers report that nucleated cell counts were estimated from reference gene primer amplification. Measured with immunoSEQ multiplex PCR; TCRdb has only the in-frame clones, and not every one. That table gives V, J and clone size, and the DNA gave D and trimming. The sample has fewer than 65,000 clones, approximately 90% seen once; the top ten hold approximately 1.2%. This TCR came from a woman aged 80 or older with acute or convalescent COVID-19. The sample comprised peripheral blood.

DNA for the CDR3: TGTGCCAGCAGCTCCAACCCGGGACAGGGATACGAGCAGTACTTC. Encoded protein: CASSSNPGQGYEQYF. The gene calls are TRBV7-8 and TRBJ2-7, with TRBD1 identical over 9 bases. CDR1 is SGHVS and CDR2 is FQNEAQ in the germline V gene. The CDR3 is 15 residues long. V dropped 4 bases and J dropped 4; count of bases not matched to a gene: 8.